This T cell receptor (beta chain) was captured by sequencing in a study of T cells in Graves' hyperthyroidism and ophthalmopathy. The overall study: The blood sample was taken at first diagnosis, before treatment began.

Patients were aged 18 to 65, had disease duration under 2 months, and had newly diagnosed hyperthyroidism. Authors of the study amplified TCR beta CDR3 regions from RNA transcripts. During a first-round RT-PCR of the TCR CDR3, the HTBI primer set was used. TCRdb processed the multiplex PCR reads anew with MiXCR; each CDR3 protein has one entry. The data contain a few hundred thousand distinct CDR3 sequences, 15% of them singletons. This clonotype was recorded many times. Its antigen remains unidentified. Study-wide results and limits: Appearing also in blood were most of the thyroid clonotypes expanded above 0.001. Ophthalmopathy stood apart from stable hyperthyroidism in a 13 V-J model.

Looked up from germline, CDR1 is MNHNS and CDR2 is SASEGT. V dropped 6 bases and J dropped 7 bases, with 15 bases sitting between them. The CDR3 runs to 13 residues. This TCR came from a woman younger than 45 with Graves' hyperthyroidism. What was sequenced was blood. The J gene is TRBJ2-5, the V gene TRBV6-1; D might be TRBD2 (6 bases). The CDR3 spells CASRAGTTGTQYF. CDR3 nucleotides: TGTGCCAGCAGGGCGGGAACCACGGGGACCCAGTACTTC.